Below, one T cell receptor beta chain is given with its context. Its specificity is not known. Germline values: CDR1 ENHRY, CDR2 SYGVKD. Trimming cost V 8 bases and J 5 bases; bases outside gene matches: 9. CDR3 length equals 14 residues. This entry comes from a study of T cells after posttransplantation cyclophosphamide. Findings and limits, study-wide: Skin or GI-infiltrating T cells shared few TRB sequences with blood.

Here immunoSEQ multiplex PCR was the method, and the copy in TCRdb shows in-frame clones only, minus some. There are roughly 20,000 clones in the sample; 98% occur only once, and about 0.15% lies in the top ten. Cells defined as naive were viable CD3+CD4+ or CD3+CD8+ and CCR7+CD45RA+CD45RO-CD95-CD27+CD28+. The related graft donor's blood sample was taken on the day of bone marrow donation. V and J are TRBV10-3 and TRBJ2-3; 8 nucleotides agree with TRBD2. This clonotype was obtained from a man aged 35 to 55 in good health, CMV-negative, and a related stem cell transplant donor. Sequences were obtained from naive CD4+ T cells sorted from PBMCs. The CDR3 loop is CAIRKTSEEDTQYF. Here the CDR3 DNA reads TGTGCCATCCGGAAGACTAGCGAGGAAGATACGCAGTATTTT.